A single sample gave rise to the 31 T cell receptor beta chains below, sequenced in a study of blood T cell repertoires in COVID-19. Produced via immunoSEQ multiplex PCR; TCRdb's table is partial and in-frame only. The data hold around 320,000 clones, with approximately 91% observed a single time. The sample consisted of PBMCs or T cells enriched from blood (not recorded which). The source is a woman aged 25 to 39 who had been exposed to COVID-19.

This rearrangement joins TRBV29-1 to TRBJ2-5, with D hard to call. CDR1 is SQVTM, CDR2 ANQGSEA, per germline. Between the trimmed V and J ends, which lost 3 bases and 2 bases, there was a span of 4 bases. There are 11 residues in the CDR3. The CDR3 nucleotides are TGCAGCGTTGATGTACAAGAGACCCAGTACTTC. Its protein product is CSVDVQETQYF.

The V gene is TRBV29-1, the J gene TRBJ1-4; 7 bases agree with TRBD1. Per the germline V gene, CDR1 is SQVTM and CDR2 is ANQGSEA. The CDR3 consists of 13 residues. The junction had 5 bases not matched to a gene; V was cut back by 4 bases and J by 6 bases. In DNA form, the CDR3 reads TGCAGCGTTGGCCAAGGGGGCGATGAAAAACTGTTTTTT. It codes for CSVGQGGDEKLFF.

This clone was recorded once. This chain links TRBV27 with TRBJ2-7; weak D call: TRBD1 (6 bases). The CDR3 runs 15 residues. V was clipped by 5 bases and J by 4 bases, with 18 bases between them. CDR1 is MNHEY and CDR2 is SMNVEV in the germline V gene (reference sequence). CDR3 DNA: TGTGCCAGCAGTATAATACAGGGTCCCTATTACGAGCAGTACTTC. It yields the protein CASSIIQGPYYEQYF.

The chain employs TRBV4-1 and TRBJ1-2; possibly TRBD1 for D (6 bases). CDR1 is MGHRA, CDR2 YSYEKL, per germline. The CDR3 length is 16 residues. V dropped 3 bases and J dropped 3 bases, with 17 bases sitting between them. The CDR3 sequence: CASSQARDIGYYGYTF. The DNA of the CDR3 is TGCGCCAGCAGCCAGGCCCGGGACATCGGATACTATGGCTACACCTTC.

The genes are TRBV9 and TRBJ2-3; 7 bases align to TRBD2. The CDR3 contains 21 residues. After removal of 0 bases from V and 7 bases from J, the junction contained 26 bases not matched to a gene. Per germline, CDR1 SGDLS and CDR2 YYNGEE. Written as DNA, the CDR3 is TGTGCCAGCAGCGTAGCTAGGGAGGGTGGATTAGCTGGACTGGTTATGTATACGCAGTATTTT. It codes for CASSVAREGGLAGLVMYTQYF.

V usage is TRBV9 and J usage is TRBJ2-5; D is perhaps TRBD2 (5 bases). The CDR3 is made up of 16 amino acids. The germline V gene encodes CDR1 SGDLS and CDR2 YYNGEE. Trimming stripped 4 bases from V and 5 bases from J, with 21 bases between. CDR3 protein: CASSPSPRLGGETQYF. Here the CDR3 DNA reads TGTGCCAGCAGCCCATCGCCCAGGCTAGGCGGGGAGACCCAGTACTTC.

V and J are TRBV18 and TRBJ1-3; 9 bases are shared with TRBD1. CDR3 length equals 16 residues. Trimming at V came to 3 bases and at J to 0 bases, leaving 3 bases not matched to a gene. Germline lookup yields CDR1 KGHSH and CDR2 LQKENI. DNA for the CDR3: TGTGCCAGCTCACCTACAGGGGGCCACTCTGGAAACACCATATATTTT. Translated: CASSPTGGHSGNTIYF. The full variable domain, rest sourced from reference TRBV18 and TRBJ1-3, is NAGVMQNPRHLVRRRGQEARLRCSPMKGHSHVYWYRQLPEEGLKFMVYLQKENIIDESGMPKERFSAEFPKEGPSILRIQQVVRGDSAAYFCASSPTGGHSGNTIYFGEGSWLTVV.

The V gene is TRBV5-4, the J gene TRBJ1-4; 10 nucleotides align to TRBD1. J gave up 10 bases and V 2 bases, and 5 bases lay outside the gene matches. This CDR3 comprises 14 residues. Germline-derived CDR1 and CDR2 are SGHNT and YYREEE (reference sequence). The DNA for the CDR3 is TGTGCCAGCAGCTTCGGGACAGGGGACGGAAAACTGTTTTTT. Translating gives CASSFGTGDGKLFF.

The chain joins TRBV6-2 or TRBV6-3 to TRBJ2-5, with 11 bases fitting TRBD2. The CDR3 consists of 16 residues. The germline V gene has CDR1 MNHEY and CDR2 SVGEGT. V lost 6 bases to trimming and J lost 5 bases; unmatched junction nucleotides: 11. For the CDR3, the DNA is TGTGCCAGCAGCCCGGGACTAGCGGTTCTCCGGGAGACCCAGTACTTC. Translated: CASSPGLAVLRETQYF.

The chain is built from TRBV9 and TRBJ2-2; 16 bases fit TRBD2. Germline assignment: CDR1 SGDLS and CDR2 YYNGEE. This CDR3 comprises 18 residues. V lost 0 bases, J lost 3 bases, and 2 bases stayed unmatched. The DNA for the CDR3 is TGTGCCAGCAGCGTAGCCGGGACTAGCGGGGGGGACACCGGGGAGCTGTTTTTT. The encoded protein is CASSVAGTSGGDTGELFF.

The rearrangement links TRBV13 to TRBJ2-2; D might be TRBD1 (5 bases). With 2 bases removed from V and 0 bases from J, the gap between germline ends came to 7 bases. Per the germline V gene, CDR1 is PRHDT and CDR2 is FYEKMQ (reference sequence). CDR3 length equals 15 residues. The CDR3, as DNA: TGTGCCAGCAGCTTAAGACAGACGAACACCGGGGAGCTGTTTTTT. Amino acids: CASSLRQTNTGELFF.

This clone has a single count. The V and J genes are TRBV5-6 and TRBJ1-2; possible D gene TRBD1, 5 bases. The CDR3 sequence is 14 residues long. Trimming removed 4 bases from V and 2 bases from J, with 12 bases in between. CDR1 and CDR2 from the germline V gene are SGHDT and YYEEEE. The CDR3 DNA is TGTGCCAGCAGCCCGGGGGGTTTCAACTATGGCTACACCTTC. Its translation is CASSPGGFNYGYTF.

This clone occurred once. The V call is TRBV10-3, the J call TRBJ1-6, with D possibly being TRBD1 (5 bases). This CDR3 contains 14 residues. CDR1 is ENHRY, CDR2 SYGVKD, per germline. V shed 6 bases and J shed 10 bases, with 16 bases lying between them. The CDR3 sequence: CAIRGQLGESPLHF. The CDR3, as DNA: TGTGCCATCAGAGGACAACTTGGGGAATCACCCCTCCACTTT.

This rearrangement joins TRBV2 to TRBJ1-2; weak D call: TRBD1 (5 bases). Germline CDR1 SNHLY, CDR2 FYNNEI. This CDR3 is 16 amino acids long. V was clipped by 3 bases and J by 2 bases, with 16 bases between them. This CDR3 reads CASSEFAREGNYGYTF. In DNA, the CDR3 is TGTGCCAGCAGTGAGTTTGCGCGGGAGGGGAACTATGGCTACACCTTC. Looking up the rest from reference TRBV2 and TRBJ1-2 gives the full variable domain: EPEVTQTPSHQVTQMGQEVILRCVPISNHLYFYWYRQILGQKVEFLVSFYNNEISEKSEIFDDQFSVERPDGSNFTLKIRSTKLEDSAMYFCASSEFAREGNYGYTFGSGTRLTVV.

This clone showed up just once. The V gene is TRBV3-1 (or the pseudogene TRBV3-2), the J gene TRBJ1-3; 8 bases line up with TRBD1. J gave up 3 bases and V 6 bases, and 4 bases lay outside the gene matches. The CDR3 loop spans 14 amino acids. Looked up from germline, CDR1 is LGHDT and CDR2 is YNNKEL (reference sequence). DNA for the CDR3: TGTGCCAGCAGAAGCAGGGGGCATGGAAACACCATATATTTT. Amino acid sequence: CASRSRGHGNTIYF.

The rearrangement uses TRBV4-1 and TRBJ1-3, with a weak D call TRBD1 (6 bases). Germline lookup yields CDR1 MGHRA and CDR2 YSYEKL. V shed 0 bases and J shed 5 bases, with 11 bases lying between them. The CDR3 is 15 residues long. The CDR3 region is CASSQEPGGRNTIYF. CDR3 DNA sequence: TGCGCCAGCAGCCAAGAACCCGGGGGGCGAAACACCATATATTTT.

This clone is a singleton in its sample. CDR3 coding DNA: TGCGCCAGCAGCTTGTCGACCCCCCGGAGCTCCTATAATTCACCCCTCCACTTT. Its translation is CASSLSTPRSSYNSPLHF. This chain connects TRBV5-1 to TRBJ1-6; D unclear. The CDR3 is made up of 18 amino acids. The V and J ends lost 1 base and 0 bases respectively, with 14 bases between them. Germline assignment: CDR1 SGHRS and CDR2 YFSETQ.

CDR3 sequence: CASSPLSRHQETQYF. In DNA form, the CDR3 reads TGTGCCAGCTCACCACTCTCGCGGCACCAAGAGACCCAGTACTTC. The chain carries TRBV18 and TRBJ2-5; D unresolved. CDR3 length: 15 amino acids. Germline V lookup: CDR1 KGHSH, CDR2 LQKENI. The V end lost 1 base, the J end lost 0 bases, and 9 bases lay between the germline ends.

The CDR3 sequence is CASSDPLPDRGRREREQYF. CDR3 sequence (DNA): TGTGCCAGCAGTGACCCCTTACCTGACAGGGGGCGCCGTGAGAGGGAGCAGTACTTC. V gene TRBV6-2 or TRBV6-3 combines with J gene TRBJ2-7, with 10 bases fitting TRBD1. The CDR3 loop spans 19 amino acids. Germline V gene lookup returns CDR1 MNHEY and CDR2 SVGEGT. The ends lost 5 bases at V and 7 bases at J; junction bases unmatched: 23.

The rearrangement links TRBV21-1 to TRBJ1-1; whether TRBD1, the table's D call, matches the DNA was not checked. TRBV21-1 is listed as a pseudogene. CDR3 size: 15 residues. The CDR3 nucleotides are TGTGCCAGCAGCAAAGTGGGCAGGGGATACACTGAAGCTTTCTTT. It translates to CASSKVGRGYTEAFF.

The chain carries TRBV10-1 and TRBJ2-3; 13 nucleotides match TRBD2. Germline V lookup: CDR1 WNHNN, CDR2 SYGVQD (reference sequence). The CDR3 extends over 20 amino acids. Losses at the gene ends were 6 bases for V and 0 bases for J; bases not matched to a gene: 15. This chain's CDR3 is CASSEGQTSGGANSTDTQYF. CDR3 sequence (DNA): TGCGCCAGCAGCGAGGGGCAAACTAGCGGGGGGGCTAATAGCACAGATACGCAGTATTTT.

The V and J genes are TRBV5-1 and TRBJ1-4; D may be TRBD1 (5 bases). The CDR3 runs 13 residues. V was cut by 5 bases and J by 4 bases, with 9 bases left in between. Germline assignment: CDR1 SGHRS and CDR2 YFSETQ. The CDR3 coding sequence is TGCGCCAGCAGGGAGGGGTTTAATGAAAAACTGTTTTTT. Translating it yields CASREGFNEKLFF. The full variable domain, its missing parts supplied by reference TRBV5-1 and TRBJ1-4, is KAGVTQTPRYLIKTRGQQVTLSCSPISGHRSVSWYQQTPGQGLQFLFEYFSETQRNKGNFPGRFSGRQFSNSRSEMNVSTLELGDSALYLCASREGFNEKLFFGSGTQLSVL.

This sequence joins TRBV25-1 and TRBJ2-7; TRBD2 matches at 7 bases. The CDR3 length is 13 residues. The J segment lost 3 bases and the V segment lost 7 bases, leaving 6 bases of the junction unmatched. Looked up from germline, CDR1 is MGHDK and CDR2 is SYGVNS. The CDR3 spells CASKGGGVYEQYF. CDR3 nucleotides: TGTGCCAGCAAAGGTGGGGGGGTCTACGAGCAGTACTTC.

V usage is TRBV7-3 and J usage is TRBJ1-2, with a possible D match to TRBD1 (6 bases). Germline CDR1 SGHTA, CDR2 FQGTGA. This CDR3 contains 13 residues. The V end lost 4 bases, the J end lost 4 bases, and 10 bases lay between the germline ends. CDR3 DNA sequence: TGTGCCAGCAGCTCTATCAGGGGCTATGGCTACACCTTC. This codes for CASSSIRGYGYTF.

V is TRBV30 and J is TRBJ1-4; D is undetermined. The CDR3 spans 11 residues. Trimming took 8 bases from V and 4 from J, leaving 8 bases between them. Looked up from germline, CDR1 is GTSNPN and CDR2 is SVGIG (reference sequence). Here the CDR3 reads CAGIYNEKLFF. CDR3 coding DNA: TGTGCCGGGATTTATAATGAAAAACTGTTTTTT.

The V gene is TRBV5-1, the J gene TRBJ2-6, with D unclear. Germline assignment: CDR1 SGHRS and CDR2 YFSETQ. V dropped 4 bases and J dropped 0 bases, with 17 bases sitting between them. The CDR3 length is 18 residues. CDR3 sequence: CASSPSRSSGSGANVLTF. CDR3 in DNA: TGCGCCAGCAGCCCTAGTCGGTCCTCCGGCTCTGGGGCCAACGTCCTGACTTTC. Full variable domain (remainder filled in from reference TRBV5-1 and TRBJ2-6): KAGVTQTPRYLIKTRGQQVTLSCSPISGHRSVSWYQQTPGQGLQFLFEYFSETQRNKGNFPGRFSGRQFSNSRSEMNVSTLELGDSALYLCASSPSRSSGSGANVLTFGAGSRLTVL.

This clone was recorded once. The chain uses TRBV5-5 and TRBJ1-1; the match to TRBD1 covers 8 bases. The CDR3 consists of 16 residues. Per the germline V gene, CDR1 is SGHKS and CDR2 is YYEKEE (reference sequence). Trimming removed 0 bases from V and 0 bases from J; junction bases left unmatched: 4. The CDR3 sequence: CASSLGAGGMNTEAFF. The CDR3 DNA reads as TGTGCCAGCAGCTTGGGGGCAGGGGGCATGAACACTGAAGCTTTCTTT.

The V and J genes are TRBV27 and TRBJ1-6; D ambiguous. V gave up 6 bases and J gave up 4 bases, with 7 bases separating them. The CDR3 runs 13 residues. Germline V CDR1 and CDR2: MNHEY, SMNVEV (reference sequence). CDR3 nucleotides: TGTGCCAGCAGGCGACATTATAATTCACCCCTCCACTTT. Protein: CASRRHYNSPLHF.

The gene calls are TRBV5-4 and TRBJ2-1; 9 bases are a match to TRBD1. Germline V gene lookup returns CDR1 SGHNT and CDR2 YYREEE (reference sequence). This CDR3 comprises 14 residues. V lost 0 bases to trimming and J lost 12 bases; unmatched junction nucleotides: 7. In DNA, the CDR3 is TGTGCCAGCAGCTTGGAGGGACAGGGAAGAAGGCAGTTCTTC. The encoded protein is CASSLEGQGRRQFF.

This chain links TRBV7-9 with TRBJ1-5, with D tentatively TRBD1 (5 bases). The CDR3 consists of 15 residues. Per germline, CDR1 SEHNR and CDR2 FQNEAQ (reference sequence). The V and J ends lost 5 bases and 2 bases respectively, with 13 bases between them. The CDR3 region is CASSDEGRGNQPQHF. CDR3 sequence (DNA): TGTGCCAGCAGCGACGAAGGCAGGGGCAATCAGCCCCAGCATTTT.

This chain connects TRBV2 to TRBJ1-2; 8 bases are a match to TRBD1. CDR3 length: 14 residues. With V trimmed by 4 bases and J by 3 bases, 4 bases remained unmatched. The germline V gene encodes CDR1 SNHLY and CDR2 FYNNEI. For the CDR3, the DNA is TGTGCCAGCAGTGGGACAGGGACGTACTATGGCTACACCTTC. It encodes CASSGTGTYYGYTF.